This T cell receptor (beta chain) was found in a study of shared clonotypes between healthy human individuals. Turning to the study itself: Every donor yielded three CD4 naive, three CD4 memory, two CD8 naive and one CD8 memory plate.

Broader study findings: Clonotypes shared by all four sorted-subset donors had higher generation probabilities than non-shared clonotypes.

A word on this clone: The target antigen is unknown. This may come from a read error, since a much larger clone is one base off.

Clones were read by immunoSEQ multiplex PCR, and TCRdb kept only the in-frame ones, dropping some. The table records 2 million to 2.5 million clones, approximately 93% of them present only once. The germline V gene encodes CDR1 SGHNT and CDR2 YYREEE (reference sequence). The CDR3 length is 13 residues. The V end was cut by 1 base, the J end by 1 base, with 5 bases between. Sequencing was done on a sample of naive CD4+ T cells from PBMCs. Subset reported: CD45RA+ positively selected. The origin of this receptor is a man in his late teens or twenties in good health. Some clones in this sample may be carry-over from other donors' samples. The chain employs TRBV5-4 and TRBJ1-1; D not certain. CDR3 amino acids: CASSLQENTEAFF. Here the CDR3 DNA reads TGTGCCAGCAGCTTGCAGGAGAACACTGAAGCTTTCTTT.